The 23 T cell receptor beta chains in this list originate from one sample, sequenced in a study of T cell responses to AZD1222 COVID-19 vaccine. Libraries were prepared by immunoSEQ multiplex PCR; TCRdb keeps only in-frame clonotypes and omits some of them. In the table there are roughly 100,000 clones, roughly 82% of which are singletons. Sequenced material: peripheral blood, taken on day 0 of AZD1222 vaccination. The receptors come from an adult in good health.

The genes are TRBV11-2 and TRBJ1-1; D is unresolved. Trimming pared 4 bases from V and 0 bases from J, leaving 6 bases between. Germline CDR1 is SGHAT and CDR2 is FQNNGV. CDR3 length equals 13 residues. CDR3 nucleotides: TGTGCCAGCAGCTCACACCTGAACACTGAAGCTTTCTTT. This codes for CASSSHLNTEAFF.

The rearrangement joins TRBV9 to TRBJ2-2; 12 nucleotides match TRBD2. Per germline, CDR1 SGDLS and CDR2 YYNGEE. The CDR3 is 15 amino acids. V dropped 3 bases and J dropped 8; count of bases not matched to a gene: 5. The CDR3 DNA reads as TGTGCCAGCAGCGCGACTAGCGGGGGTGCTGGGGAGCTGTTTTTT. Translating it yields CASSATSGGAGELFF. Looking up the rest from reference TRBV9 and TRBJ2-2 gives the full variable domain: DSGVTQTPKHLITATGQRVTLRCSPRSGDLSVYWYQQSLDQGLQFLIQYYNGEERAKGNILERFSAQQFPDLHSELNLSSLELGDSALYFCASSATSGGAGELFFGEGSRLTVL.

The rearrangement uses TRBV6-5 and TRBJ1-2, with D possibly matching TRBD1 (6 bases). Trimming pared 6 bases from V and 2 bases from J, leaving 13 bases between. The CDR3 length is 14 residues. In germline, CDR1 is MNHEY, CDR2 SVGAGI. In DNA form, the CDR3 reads TGTGCCAGCAGACCCATGGGACAAAACTATGGCTACACCTTC. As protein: CASRPMGQNYGYTF.

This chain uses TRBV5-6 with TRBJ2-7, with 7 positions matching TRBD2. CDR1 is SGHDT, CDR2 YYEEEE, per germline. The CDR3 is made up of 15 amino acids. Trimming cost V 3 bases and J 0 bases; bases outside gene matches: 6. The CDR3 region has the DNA TGTGCCAGCAGCTCACTAGCGTATAGCTCCTACGAGCAGTACTTC. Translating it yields CASSSLAYSSYEQYF.

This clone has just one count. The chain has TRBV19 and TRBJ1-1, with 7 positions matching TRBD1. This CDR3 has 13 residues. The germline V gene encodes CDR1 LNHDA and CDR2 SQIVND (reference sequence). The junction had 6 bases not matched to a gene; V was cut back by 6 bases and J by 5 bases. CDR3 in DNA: TGTGCCAGTAGGCCAGGGGGGGGAACTGAAGCTTTCTTT. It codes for CASRPGGGTEAFF.

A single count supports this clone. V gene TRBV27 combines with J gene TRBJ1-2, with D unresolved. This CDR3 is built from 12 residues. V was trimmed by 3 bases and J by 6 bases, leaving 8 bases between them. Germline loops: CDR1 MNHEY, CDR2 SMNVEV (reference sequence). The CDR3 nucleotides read TGTGCCAGCAGTTTGGAGGGAAATGGCTACACCTTC. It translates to CASSLEGNGYTF.

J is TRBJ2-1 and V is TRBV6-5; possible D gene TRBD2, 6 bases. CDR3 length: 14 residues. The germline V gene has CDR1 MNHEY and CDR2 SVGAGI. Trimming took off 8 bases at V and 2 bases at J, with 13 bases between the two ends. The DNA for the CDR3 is TGTGCCAGCCTAAGTAGCGGCACCTACAATGAGCAGTTCTTC. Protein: CASLSSGTYNEQFF.

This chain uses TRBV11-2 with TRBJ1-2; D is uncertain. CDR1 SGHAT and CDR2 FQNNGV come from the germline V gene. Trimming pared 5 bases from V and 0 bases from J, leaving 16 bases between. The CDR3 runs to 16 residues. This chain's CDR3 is CASSPARILANYGYTF. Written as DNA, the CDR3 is TGTGCCAGCAGCCCAGCCCGAATTTTAGCTAACTATGGCTACACCTTC.

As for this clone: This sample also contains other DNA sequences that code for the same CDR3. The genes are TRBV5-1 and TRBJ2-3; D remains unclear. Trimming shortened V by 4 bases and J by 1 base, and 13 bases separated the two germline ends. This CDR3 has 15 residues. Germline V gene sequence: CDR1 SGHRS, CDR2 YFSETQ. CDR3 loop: CASSLRSLGTDTQYF. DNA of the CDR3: TGCGCCAGCAGCCTACGGTCACTCGGCACAGATACGCAGTATTTT.

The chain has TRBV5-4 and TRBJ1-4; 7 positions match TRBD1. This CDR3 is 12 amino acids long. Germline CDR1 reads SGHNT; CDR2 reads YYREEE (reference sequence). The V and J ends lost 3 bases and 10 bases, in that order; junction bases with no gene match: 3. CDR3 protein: CASSSTGRKLFF. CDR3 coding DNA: TGTGCCAGCAGCTCGACAGGGCGAAAACTGTTTTTT.

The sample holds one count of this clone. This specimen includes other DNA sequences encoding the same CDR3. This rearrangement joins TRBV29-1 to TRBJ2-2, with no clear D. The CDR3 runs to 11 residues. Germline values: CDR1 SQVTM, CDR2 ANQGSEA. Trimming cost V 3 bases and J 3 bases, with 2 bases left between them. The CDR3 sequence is CSVEDTGELFF. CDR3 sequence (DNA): TGCAGCGTTGAGGACACCGGGGAGCTGTTTTTT.

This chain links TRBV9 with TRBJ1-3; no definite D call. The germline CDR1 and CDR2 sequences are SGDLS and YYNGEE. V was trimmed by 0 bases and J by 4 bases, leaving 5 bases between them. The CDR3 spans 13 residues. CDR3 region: CASSVASGNTIYF. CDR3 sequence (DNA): TGTGCCAGCAGCGTAGCTTCCGGAAACACCATATATTTT.

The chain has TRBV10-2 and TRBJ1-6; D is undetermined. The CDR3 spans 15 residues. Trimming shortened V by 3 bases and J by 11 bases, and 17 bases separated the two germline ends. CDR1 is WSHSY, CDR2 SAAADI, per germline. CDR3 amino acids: CASSEVAMGSAPLHF. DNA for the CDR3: TGCGCCAGCAGTGAAGTGGCTATGGGTAGTGCACCCCTCCACTTT.

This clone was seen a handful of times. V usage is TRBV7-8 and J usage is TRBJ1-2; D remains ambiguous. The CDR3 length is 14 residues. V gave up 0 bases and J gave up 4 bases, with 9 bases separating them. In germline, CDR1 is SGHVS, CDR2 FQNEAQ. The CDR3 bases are TGTGCCAGCAGCTTAGCCCTTAGGACCTATGGCTACACCTTC. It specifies CASSLALRTYGYTF.

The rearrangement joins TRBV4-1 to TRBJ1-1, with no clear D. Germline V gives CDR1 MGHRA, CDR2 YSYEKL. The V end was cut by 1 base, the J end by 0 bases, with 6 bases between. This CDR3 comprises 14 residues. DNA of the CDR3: TGCGCCAGCAGCCAAGGTGGAATGAACACTGAAGCTTTCTTT. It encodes CASSQGGMNTEAFF.

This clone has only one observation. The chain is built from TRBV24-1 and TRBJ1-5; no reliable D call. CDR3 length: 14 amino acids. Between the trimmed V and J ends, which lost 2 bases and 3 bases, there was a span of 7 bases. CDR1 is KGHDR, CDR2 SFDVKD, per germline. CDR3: CATSDSGYNQPQHF. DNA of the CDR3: TGTGCCACCAGTGATTCCGGGTACAATCAGCCCCAGCATTTT.

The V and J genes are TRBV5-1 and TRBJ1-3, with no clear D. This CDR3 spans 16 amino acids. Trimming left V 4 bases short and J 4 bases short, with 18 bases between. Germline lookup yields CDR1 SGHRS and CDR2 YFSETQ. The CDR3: CASSLGGINVGNTIYF. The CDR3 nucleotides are TGCGCCAGCAGCCTCGGAGGCATTAACGTGGGAAACACCATATATTTT.

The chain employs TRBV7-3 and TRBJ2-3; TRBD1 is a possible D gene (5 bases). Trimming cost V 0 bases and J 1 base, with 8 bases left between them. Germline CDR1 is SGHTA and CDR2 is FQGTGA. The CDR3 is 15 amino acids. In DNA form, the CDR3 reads TGTGCCAGCAGCTTAACGACAGCAGGCACAGATACGCAGTATTTT. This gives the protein CASSLTTAGTDTQYF.

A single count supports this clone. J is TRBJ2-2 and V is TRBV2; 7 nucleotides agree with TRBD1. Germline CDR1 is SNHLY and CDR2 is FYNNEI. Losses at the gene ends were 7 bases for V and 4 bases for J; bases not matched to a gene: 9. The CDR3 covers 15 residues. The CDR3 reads CASTPGQRITGELFF. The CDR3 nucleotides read TGTGCCAGCACCCCGGGACAGCGGATCACCGGGGAGCTGTTTTTT.

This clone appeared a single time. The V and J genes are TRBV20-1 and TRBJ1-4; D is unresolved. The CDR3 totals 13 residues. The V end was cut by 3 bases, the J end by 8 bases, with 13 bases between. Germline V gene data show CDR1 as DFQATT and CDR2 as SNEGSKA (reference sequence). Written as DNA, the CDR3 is TGCAGTGCTAGTGCGGGGATCGGCGAAAAACTGTTTTTT. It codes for CSASAGIGEKLFF.

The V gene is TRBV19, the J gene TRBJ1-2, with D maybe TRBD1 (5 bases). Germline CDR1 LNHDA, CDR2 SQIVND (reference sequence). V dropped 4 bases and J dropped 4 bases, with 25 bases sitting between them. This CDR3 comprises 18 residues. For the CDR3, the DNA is TGTGCCAGTAGTACAAAAGTCGGGACTGCAACGTTTGGCTATGGCTACACCTTC. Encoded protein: CASSTKVGTATFGYGYTF.

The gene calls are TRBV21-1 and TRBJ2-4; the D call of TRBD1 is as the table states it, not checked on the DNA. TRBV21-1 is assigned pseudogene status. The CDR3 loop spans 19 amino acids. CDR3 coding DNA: TGTGCCAGCAGCAGGAAAACAGGGGGCGAACCTCCCACCAAAAACATTCAGTACTTC. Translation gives CASSRKTGGEPPTKNIQYF.

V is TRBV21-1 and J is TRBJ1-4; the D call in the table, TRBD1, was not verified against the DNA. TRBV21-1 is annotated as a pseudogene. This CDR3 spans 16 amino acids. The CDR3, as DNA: TGTGCCAGCAGCAAAGTCCGACAGCCAACTAATGAAAAACTGTTTTTT. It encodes CASSKVRQPTNEKLFF.